The 8 T cell receptor beta chains below come from one sample, sequenced in a study of T cell clonotyping in hematopoietic cell transplantation. Assay: immunoSEQ multiplex PCR; the TCRdb copy retains only in-frame clones and omits some. Among 7,000 to 8,500 clones listed, more than 90% were seen once. Sample: PBMCs, taken 30 days after allogeneic stem cell transplant. These TCRs come from a male patient aged 35-50 years who had an allogeneic stem cell transplant from a related donor, so the T cells may come from the graft donor. Some clones in this sample may be carry-over from other donors' samples.

The chain links TRBV7-8 to TRBJ2-7; no reliable D call. CDR3 length equals 13 residues. CDR1 SGHVS and CDR2 FQNEAQ come from the germline V gene. Trimming stripped 1 base from V and 3 bases from J, with 7 bases between. In DNA, the CDR3 is TGTGCCAGCAGCTTAGACACGCTCTACGAGCAGTACTTC. Translating it yields CASSLDTLYEQYF. Based on the CDR3 plus reference TRBV7-8 and TRBJ2-7, the full variable domain is GAGVSQSPRYKVAKRGQDVALRCDPISGHVSLFWYQQALGQGPEFLTYFQNEAQLDKSGLPSDRFFAERPEGSVSTLKIQRTQQEDSAVYLCASSLDTLYEQYFGPGTRLTVT.

The rearrangement uses TRBV5-1 and TRBJ1-2; D not resolved. The germline CDR1 and CDR2 sequences are SGHRS and YFSETQ. The length of the CDR3 is 13 residues. Between the trimmed V and J ends, which lost 0 bases and 2 bases, there was a span of 5 bases. CDR3 coding DNA: TGCGCCAGCAGCTTGGGCAGCAACTATGGCTACACCTTC. Encoded protein: CASSLGSNYGYTF.

J is TRBJ1-2 and V is TRBV28, with unresolved D. The CDR3 covers 16 residues. Trimming stripped 5 bases from V and 0 bases from J, with 16 bases between. In germline, CDR1 is MDHEN, CDR2 SYDVKM. The CDR3 loop reads CASSDPWRETNYGYTF. Written as DNA, the CDR3 is TGTGCCAGCAGTGACCCCTGGAGGGAAACTAACTATGGCTACACCTTC.

The chain employs TRBV6-1 and TRBJ1-2; 7 nucleotides match TRBD1. J gave up 7 bases and V 3 bases, and 14 bases lay outside the gene matches. In germline, CDR1 is MNHNS, CDR2 SASEGT. The CDR3 contains 16 residues. In nucleotides, the CDR3 is TGTGCCAGCAGTGAGGGAGGGGGCCGGGTTCGGACTGGCTACACCTTC. Its translation: CASSEGGGRVRTGYTF.

This clone was observed a single time. V usage is TRBV6-5 and J usage is TRBJ1-2, with 9 bases matching TRBD1. There are 13 residues in the CDR3. Per the germline V gene, CDR1 is MNHEY and CDR2 is SVGAGI. Trimming at V came to 10 bases and at J to 7 bases, leaving 10 bases not matched to a gene. In DNA, the CDR3 is TGTGCCACTTACACGGGACAGGGCGGTGGCTACACCTTC. It specifies CATYTGQGGGYTF.

The chain uses TRBV6-1 and TRBJ2-2, with D maybe TRBD2 (6 bases). In germline, CDR1 is MNHNS, CDR2 SASEGT. With 8 bases removed from V and 7 bases from J, the gap between germline ends came to 11 bases. This CDR3 region has 12 residues. CDR3 loop: CASGSGDGELFF. The CDR3 DNA is TGTGCCAGCGGGTCGGGGGACGGGGAGCTGTTTTTT.

The CDR3 region is CASRNLVASDTQYF. The CDR3 DNA is TGTGCCAGCAGAAACCTCGTCGCGTCAGATACGCAGTATTTT. The chain recombines TRBV6-5 with TRBJ2-3; no reliable D call. This CDR3 has 14 residues. CDR1 MNHEY and CDR2 SVGAGI come from the germline V gene. V was trimmed by 6 bases and J by 4 bases, leaving 14 bases between them.

The rearrangement links TRBV7-8 to TRBJ1-2; D gene ambiguous. The V end lost 0 bases, the J end lost 4 bases, and 6 bases lay between the germline ends. Germline CDR1 SGHVS, CDR2 FQNEAQ. This CDR3 has 13 residues. The CDR3 DNA is TGTGCCAGCAGCTTAGCACAGAGCTATGGCTACACCTTC. This encodes CASSLAQSYGYTF.